One and the same sample provided the 21 T cell receptor beta chains below, sequenced in a study of blood T cell repertoires in COVID-19. The repertoire was sequenced with immunoSEQ multiplex PCR; TCRdb's copy has only in-frame clones and lacks some. The table lists 270,000 or so clones, 84% of them singletons. What was sequenced was peripheral blood. All receptors come from a human donor in a cohort sampled during active COVID-19.

This clone was seen once. For the CDR3, the DNA is TGTGCCAGCGCGAGACTAGCGGGGGGTGGAGTTGGAGAGACCCAGTACTTC. Translated, it gives CASARLAGGGVGETQYF. J is TRBJ2-5 and V is TRBV5-4; 13 bases are a match to TRBD2. CDR1 SGHNT and CDR2 YYREEE come from the germline V gene (reference sequence). V lost 7 bases and J lost 4; bases outside the gene matches: 13. This CDR3 spans 17 amino acids.

The J gene is TRBJ1-4, the V gene TRBV4-1; D uncertain. There are 16 residues in the CDR3. Looked up from germline, CDR1 is MGHRA and CDR2 is YSYEKL. V gave up 0 bases and J gave up 0 bases, with 8 bases separating them. CDR3 protein: CASSQDYGTTNEKLFF. As DNA, the CDR3 is TGCGCCAGCAGCCAAGATTACGGGACAACTAATGAAAAACTGTTTTTT.

This chain connects TRBV19 to TRBJ1-2; no reliable D call. CDR3 size: 9 residues. Germline CDR1 LNHDA, CDR2 SQIVND (reference sequence). The DNA of the CDR3 is TGTGCGGGCGTTAGGGGCTACACCTTC. Amino acids: CAGVRGYTF.

The V gene is TRBV6-2 or TRBV6-3, the J gene TRBJ1-1; 11 nucleotides line up with TRBD1. CDR1 and CDR2 (germline): MNHEY, SVGEGT. The CDR3 runs 14 residues. V trimming: 4 bases; J trimming: 8 bases; junction bases outside the gene matches: 6. The CDR3 region has the DNA TGTGCCAGCAGTTCAACGGACAGGGGGCGGGAAGCTTTCTTT. This encodes CASSSTDRGREAFF.

V usage is TRBV10-3 and J usage is TRBJ1-2; TRBD1 aligns across 7 bases. This CDR3 is 14 amino acids long. CDR1 ENHRY and CDR2 SYGVKD come from the germline V gene. V shed 0 bases, J shed 6 bases, and the junction held 4 bases outside the gene matches. CDR3 DNA sequence: TGTGCCATCAGTGAGTCAAGCAGGGGGAATGGCTACACCTTC. It codes for CAISESSRGNGYTF.

This clone was seen a single time. The chain uses TRBV27 and TRBJ1-6, with D unresolved. V dropped 6 bases and J dropped 1 base, with 10 bases sitting between them. The CDR3 consists of 15 residues. Germline lookup yields CDR1 MNHEY and CDR2 SMNVEV (reference sequence). The CDR3 DNA follows: TGTGCCAGCAGAGACGGAGGGTCCTATAATTCACCCCTCCACTTT. This sequence encodes CASRDGGSYNSPLHF.

The rearrangement links TRBV6-5 to TRBJ2-7; TRBD1 is a possible D gene (5 bases). Deletions cut 6 bases from V and 3 bases from J, with 15 bases between. The CDR3 covers 14 residues. The germline V gene encodes CDR1 MNHEY and CDR2 SVGAGI. This CDR3 is CASRRQLTYYEQYF. The DNA for the CDR3 is TGTGCCAGCAGGCGACAGCTCACCTACTACGAGCAGTACTTC.

The chain joins TRBV5-1 to TRBJ1-1, with D perhaps matching TRBD1 (5 bases). V shed 1 base and J shed 7 bases, with 14 bases lying between them. Germline lookup yields CDR1 SGHRS and CDR2 YFSETQ. CDR3 length: 14 residues. DNA for the CDR3: TGCGCCAGCAGCTTGTTGGGAGGTAGGGGTGAAGCTTTCTTT. Protein sequence: CASSLLGGRGEAFF.

The chain recombines TRBV11-1 with TRBJ2-2; D might be TRBD2 (5 bases). From germline, CDR1 is SGHAT and CDR2 FQDESV (reference sequence). The ends were cut back, 2 bases at V and 5 bases at J, with 12 bases in the middle. The CDR3 covers 15 residues. CDR3: CASSLRLARTGELFF. The DNA of the CDR3 is TGTGCCAGCAGCTTACGGCTAGCAAGGACCGGGGAGCTGTTTTTT.

This rearrangement joins TRBV3-1 (or the pseudogene TRBV3-2) to TRBJ1-2; no clear D gene. The CDR3 covers 14 residues. V lost 3 bases and J lost 3, with 11 bases in between. The germline V gene has CDR1 LGHDT and CDR2 YNNKEL (reference sequence). The CDR3 here is CASSHFRRDYGYTF. The CDR3 coding sequence is TGTGCCAGCAGCCACTTTAGGAGGGACTATGGCTACACCTTC.

This clone was seen more than once but under ten times. The rearrangement joins TRBV29-1 to TRBJ1-5, with 10 bases fitting TRBD1. The CDR3 length is 14 residues. V dropped 4 bases and J dropped 8; count of bases not matched to a gene: 8. Germline V gene lookup returns CDR1 SQVTM and CDR2 ANQGSEA. In DNA, the CDR3 is TGCAGCGTTGGGGACAGGGGTCTGGGAAAGCCCCAGCATTTT. The encoded protein is CSVGDRGLGKPQHF.

The chain is built from TRBV7-9 and TRBJ2-7, with a weak D call TRBD2 (6 bases). Germline V gene sequence: CDR1 SEHNR, CDR2 FQNEAQ (reference sequence). Trimming took off 11 bases at V and 2 bases at J, with 13 bases between the two ends. The CDR3 has 12 residues. CDR3: CAGGSITYEQYF. In nucleotides, the CDR3 is TGTGCCGGGGGGAGCATCACCTACGAGCAGTACTTC.

This clone appeared a single time. The rearrangement links TRBV28 to TRBJ2-5; D is possibly TRBD2 (6 bases). V was clipped by 10 bases and J by 1 base, with 16 bases between them. The CDR3 extends over 14 amino acids. Germline values: CDR1 MDHEN, CDR2 SYDVKM. The DNA of the CDR3 is TGTGCCACCTCCCGGAGGAGGGCCCAAGAGACCCAGTACTTC. This gives the protein CATSRRRAQETQYF.

The CDR3, as DNA: TGTGCCAGCAGCCCGGGCGGGGGGCCAGTTAGCACAGATACGCAGTATTTT. Translating it yields CASSPGGGPVSTDTQYF. The genes are TRBV7-8 and TRBJ2-3; 8 positions agree with TRBD2. V was clipped by 5 bases and J by 0 bases; unmatched bases: 10. Germline-derived CDR1 and CDR2 are SGHVS and FQNEAQ. The CDR3 loop spans 17 amino acids.

The chain recombines TRBV27 with TRBJ1-2; 7 nucleotides agree with TRBD1. The CDR3 has 13 residues. Per the germline V gene, CDR1 is MNHEY and CDR2 is SMNVEV (reference sequence). The V segment lost 4 bases and the J segment 3 bases; nucleotides outside the gene matches: 2. DNA for the CDR3: TGTGCCAGCAGTTCCAGGGGGGACTATGGCTACACCTTC. Residues: CASSSRGDYGYTF.

V gene TRBV7-9 combines with J gene TRBJ2-7, with TRBD2 matching 14 bases. The CDR3 covers 18 residues. J was trimmed by 0 bases and V by 3 bases; bases with no gene match: 7. Germline V lookup: CDR1 SEHNR, CDR2 FQNEAQ (reference sequence). CDR3 DNA: TGTGCCAGCAGCTTGGTCGGGACTAGCGGGAGTCTCTCCTACGAGCAGTACTTC. This sequence encodes CASSLVGTSGSLSYEQYF. The whole variable domain, filled in from reference TRBV7-9 and TRBJ2-7, reads DTGVSQNPRHKITKRGQNVTFRCDPISEHNRLYWYRQTLGQGPEFLTYFQNEAQLEKSRLLSDRFSAERPKGSFSTLEIQRTEQGDSAMYLCASSLVGTSGSLSYEQYFGPGTRLTVT.

The chain links TRBV11-3 to TRBJ2-7, with TRBD1 matching over 9 bases. Per the germline V gene, CDR1 is SGHNT and CDR2 is YENEEA. The CDR3 runs 14 residues. V gave up 8 bases and J gave up 0 bases; unmatched junction bases: 5. The CDR3 bases are TGTGCCAGCTCGAGGGGACAGGGCTCCTACGAGCAGTACTTC. This codes for CASSRGQGSYEQYF.

V gene TRBV25-1 combines with J gene TRBJ2-3, with 15 bases lining up with TRBD2. Germline lookup yields CDR1 MGHDK and CDR2 SYGVNS. The CDR3 contains 16 residues. The ends lost 4 bases at V and 3 bases at J; junction bases unmatched: 2. The CDR3 DNA is TGTGCCAGCAGTGGGACTAGCGGGGGGGCTACAGATACGCAGTATTTT. Protein sequence: CASSGTSGGATDTQYF.

The chain recombines TRBV10-3 with TRBJ1-3; D unclear. The V end was cut by 3 bases, the J end by 4 bases, with 4 bases between. The CDR3 runs 12 residues. The germline V gene has CDR1 ENHRY and CDR2 SYGVKD. CDR3 protein: CAISDSGNTIYF. DNA for the CDR3: TGTGCCATCAGTGATAGCGGAAACACCATATATTTT.

J is TRBJ1-2 and V is TRBV12-3 or TRBV12-4, with D uncertain. CDR3 length: 12 residues. The V and J ends lost 6 bases and 2 bases respectively, with 7 bases between them. The CDR3 nucleotides read TGTGCCAGCAGCGGAGGGAACTATGGCTACACCTTC. Protein: CASSGGNYGYTF.

The chain combines TRBV10-2 with TRBJ2-3; TRBD2 matches at 13 bases. The CDR3 sequence is 16 residues long. V gave up 6 bases and J gave up 4 bases; unmatched junction bases: 7. In germline, CDR1 is WSHSY, CDR2 SAAADI. The CDR3 sequence: CASSRTSGGRADTQYF. In nucleotides, the CDR3 is TGCGCCAGCAGCAGGACTAGCGGGGGTCGGGCAGATACGCAGTATTTT.